A selection of T cell receptor beta chains follows, all from one sample in a study of blood T cell repertoires in COVID-19. Data came from immunoSEQ multiplex PCR; TCRdb stores just in-frame clones and leaves some out. Of fewer than 250,000 clones in the sample, approximately 80% were seen once. The sample taken for sequencing was PBMCs or T cells enriched from blood (not recorded which). The origin of the receptors is a middle-aged woman with acute COVID-19. The CDR3 runs from the conserved cysteine through the conserved F or W. A D gene is named only where the DNA matches it firmly. The size field is filled for only some rows; it gives once, few, many or a size class.

>few|TRBV20-1|NA|TRBJ1-1
CSAPRNTEAFF
TGCAGCGCCCCTAGGAACACTGAAGCTTTCTTT
>once|TRBV29-1|NA|TRBJ1-4
CSVGSRSSEFPEGEKLFF
TGCAGCGTTGGTAGTAGGTCATCCGAATTCCCTGAGGGTGAAAAACTGTTTTTT
>NA|TRBV19|NA|TRBJ1-6
CASSPTLRSPLHF
TGTGCCAGTAGCCCCACCCTTAGATCACCCCTCCACTTT
>NA|TRBV24-1|NA|TRBJ1-1
CATSGPGTGTEAFF
TGTGCCACCAGTGGGCCCGGGACTGGAACTGAAGCTTTCTTT
>NA|TRBV4-2|TRBD1|TRBJ2-5
CASSQDPPGQGWYQETQYF
TGTGCCAGCAGCCAAGACCCGCCGGGACAGGGTTGGTACCAAGAGACCCAGTACTTC
>NA|TRBV5-1|TRBD1|TRBJ1-2
CASSIGQAENYGYTF
TGCGCCAGCAGCATAGGACAGGCCGAAAACTATGGCTACACCTTC
>NA|TRBV9|NA|TRBJ2-1
CASSAHIAVYNEQFF
TGTGCCAGCAGCGCCCACATAGCGGTGTACAATGAGCAGTTCTTC
>NA|TRBV3-1/TRBV3-2|NA|TRBJ2-1
CASSSRTGSSYNEQFF
TGTGCCAGCAGCTCTCGAACAGGGAGCTCCTACAATGAGCAGTTCTTC
>once|TRBV14|TRBD1|TRBJ1-1
CASSQDLGTVNTEAFF
TGTGCCAGCAGCCAAGATCTGGGGACAGTCAACACTGAAGCTTTCTTT
>NA|TRBV7-9|NA|TRBJ1-2
CASSLDPAHGRDYGYTF
TGTGCCAGCAGCTTAGATCCCGCGCATGGCAGGGACTATGGCTACACCTTC
>NA|TRBV7-9|NA|TRBJ1-6
CASSFAGGRDSPLHF
TGTGCCAGCAGCTTCGCAGGAGGGCGCGACTCACCCCTCCACTTT
>NA|TRBV6-4|NA|TRBJ2-3
CASSPMLADTQYF
TGTGCCAGCAGTCCAATGTTAGCCGATACGCAGTATTTT
>NA|TRBV5-1|NA|TRBJ1-1
CASRGLRNREGTEAFF
TGCGCCAGCAGAGGACTCAGGAACAGGGAGGGCACTGAAGCTTTCTTT
>NA|TRBV10-3|TRBD2|TRBJ2-7
CAISDSAGGAMEQYF
TGTGCCATCAGTGACTCGGCGGGGGGAGCGATGGAGCAGTACTTC
>NA|TRBV6-5|NA|TRBJ2-2
CASRNGQQVSGELFF
TGTGCCAGCAGAAATGGACAGCAAGTCTCCGGGGAGCTGTTTTTT
>NA|TRBV6-2/TRBV6-3|NA|TRBJ2-1
CASSLRDNLVNEQFF
TGTGCCAGCAGCCTCCGGGACAATCTTGTCAATGAGCAGTTCTTC
>NA|TRBV5-6|NA|TRBJ2-3
CASSLVDILQGPADTQYF
TGTGCCAGCAGCTTGGTTGACATTTTGCAGGGGCCGGCAGATACGCAGTATTTT
>NA|TRBV19|TRBD1|TRBJ2-7
CASSMDRGRREQYF
TGTGCCAGTAGTATGGACAGGGGGCGACGCGAGCAGTACTTC
>NA|TRBV5-1|NA|TRBJ2-7
CASSGGAGVDEQYF
TGCGCCAGCAGCGGGGGCGCCGGGGTTGACGAGCAGTACTTC
>once|TRBV11-2|TRBD2|TRBJ2-5
CASSLDGPWLSGGGQETQYF
TGTGCCAGCAGCTTAGATGGTCCCTGGTTGAGCGGGGGGGGCCAAGAGACCCAGTACTTC